This TCR beta chain was sequenced during a study of T cell repertoires in cytomegalovirus infection. The CDR3 is 16 residues long. The V gene lost 0 bases and the J gene lost 4 bases, with 13 bases spanning the gap. Germline CDR1 and CDR2: LGHNA and YSLEER. This clonotype has at least ten counts. Its antigen is currently unknown. Each CDR3 protein is one row after TCRdb ran MiXCR on the reads. In the table there are some 920,000 distinct CDR3 sequences, roughly 31% of which are singletons. Sequenced material: cultured CD8+ T cells from PBMCs, taken from culture after CMV antigen stimulation. The clonotype comes from a human donor in good health (CMV status not recorded). Some clones in this sample may be carry-over from other donors' samples. This chain uses TRBV4-3 with TRBJ2-1; D is uncertain. The CDR3 region is CASSQDRWADYNEQFF. DNA for the CDR3: TGCGCCAGCAGCCAAGATAGATGGGCAGATTACAATGAGCAGTTCTTC.